This T cell receptor beta chain is from a study of T cells in Graves' hyperthyroidism and ophthalmopathy. Study context: Specimen type is peripheral blood, collected at initial diagnosis prior to any treatment. The study, taken as a whole, reports: A 13 V-J signature model discriminated ophthalmopathy versus stable hyperthyroidism. Prediction of ophthalmopathy progression came a median 6.5 months pre-onset.

Newly diagnosed hyperthyroidism patients aged 18 to 65 years had disease lasting under 2 months. Amplified TCR beta CDR3 regions derived from RNA transcripts. The HTBI primer set served for first-round RT-PCR of the TCR CDR3. TCRdb called the multiplex PCR reads again in MiXCR, with one record for every CDR3 protein. The data contain around 290,000 distinct CDR3 sequences, 13% of them singletons. As regards this clonotype: Its specificity is unknown.

CDR1 and CDR2 from the germline V gene are MNHEY and SMNVEV (reference sequence). V trimming: 3 bases; J trimming: 3 bases; junction bases outside the gene matches: 13. This CDR3 spans 19 amino acids. The chain links TRBV27 to TRBJ2-1; 11 positions agree with TRBD2. This clonotype originated in a woman in her 30s with Graves' hyperthyroidism that later progressed to Graves' ophthalmopathy. Sequenced input: blood. CDR3 protein: CASSFEGALAGAVYNEQFF. In DNA, the CDR3 is TGTGCCAGCAGTTTCGAAGGGGCACTAGCGGGAGCGGTCTACAATGAGCAGTTCTTC.